This TCR beta chain was identified during a study of response to subunit inactivated influenza vaccine. Study-level findings and limits: There was a suggestion from the authors that each seasonal influenza vaccination recruits few new T cells.

Germline CDR1 and CDR2: SQVTM and ANQGSEA. The ends were cut back, 3 bases at V and 2 bases at J, with 10 bases in the middle. This CDR3 is built from 13 residues. MiXCR, applied by TCRdb to the RT-PCR reads, yields one record per CDR3 protein. The sample lists more than 700,000 distinct CDR3 sequences, around 20% occurring once. This clonotype was picked up a small number of times. Its matching antigen is unknown. Specimen: PBMCs from blood, collected roughly 5 days after vaccination. V gene TRBV29-1 combines with J gene TRBJ1-1, with D unresolved. This clonotype originated in a man aged 45-65 years who received an inactivated influenza vaccine. CDR3 residues: CSVEPNQNTEAFF. Here the CDR3 DNA reads TGCAGCGTTGAGCCGAACCAAAACACTGAAGCTTTCTTT.